This T cell receptor beta chain was recovered during a study of human T cells and chemical hapten exposure. Individual cDNA molecules had unique molecular identifiers attached to them by the library. MiXCR, run by TCRdb on the RACE reads, gives a single entry per CDR3 protein. The profile shows approximately 400,000 distinct CDR3 sequences, less than 6.5% of them singletons. This clonotype was recorded at least ten times. The antigen is undetermined. Points from the study as a whole: Donor immune responses may differ from healthy people's, since all donors had alopecia. Controls had significantly fewer large CDR3 similarity clusters than were formed by expanded TCRs.

As for time point: pre-sensitization, week 0. Treatment defined: therapeutic diphenylcyclopropenone sensitization with weekly scalp DPC. Blood, whole and unfractionated, served as the source for total RNA extraction. Germline-derived CDR1 and CDR2 are SGHRS and YFSETQ. The CDR3 loop spans 11 amino acids. Deletions cut 7 bases from V and 0 bases from J, with 3 bases between. The sequence came from a woman between 45 and 60 years old with alopecia areata. Some clones in this sample may be carry-over from other donors' samples. The specimen comprised whole blood, sampled in connection with sensitization to the hapten diphenylcyclopropenone (DPC). The chain employs TRBV5-1 and TRBJ2-3; D is uncertain. The CDR3 region has the DNA TGCGCCAGCCTAAGCACAGATACGCAGTATTTT. It codes for CASLSTDTQYF.